Below, 5 T cell receptor beta chains from the same sample are listed, as sequenced in a study of blood T cell repertoires in COVID-19. Assay: immunoSEQ multiplex PCR; the TCRdb copy retains only in-frame clones and omits some. The table includes 470,000 or so clones, around 90% detected once. The specimen was PBMCs or T cells enriched from blood (not recorded which). The source is a woman aged 18-29 years with acute COVID-19.

The V and J genes are TRBV4-1 and TRBJ1-5; 8 bases fit TRBD1. J lost 4 bases, V lost 2 bases, and 7 bases had no gene match. The CDR3 is 16 amino acids. Germline V gene data show CDR1 as MGHRA and CDR2 as YSYEKL. The CDR3 bases are TGCGCCAGCAGCCAAAAACAGGGGGAAATGAATCAGCCCCAGCATTTT. Amino acids: CASSQKQGEMNQPQHF.

The V gene is TRBV5-4, the J gene TRBJ2-1, with 8 bases fitting TRBD2. After removal of 4 bases from V and 8 bases from J, the junction contained 8 bases not matched to a gene. The CDR3 is 14 residues long. Per the germline V gene, CDR1 is SGHNT and CDR2 is YYREEE (reference sequence). CDR3 DNA: TGTGCCAGCAGCGTCGGGACTAGGGTAGATGAGCAGTTCTTC. Translated, it gives CASSVGTRVDEQFF.

The gene calls are TRBV9 and TRBJ2-5, with a possible D match to TRBD1 (5 bases). Deletions cut 3 bases from V and 3 bases from J, with 15 bases between. CDR3 length: 15 amino acids. Germline CDR1 and CDR2: SGDLS and YYNGEE. The CDR3 loop is CASSATPGSEETQYF. Written as DNA, the CDR3 is TGTGCCAGCAGCGCGACCCCAGGGTCTGAAGAGACCCAGTACTTC.

The rearrangement joins TRBV7-9 to TRBJ2-2, with D maybe TRBD2 (6 bases). The CDR3 length is 15 residues. Germline-derived CDR1 and CDR2 are SEHNR and FQNEAQ (reference sequence). V was cut by 5 bases and J by 0 bases, with 10 bases left in between. The CDR3 loop is CASSGGTPNTGELFF. CDR3 sequence (DNA): TGTGCCAGCAGCGGCGGGACTCCGAACACCGGGGAGCTGTTTTTT.

V is TRBV27 and J is TRBJ1-5; possibly TRBD1 for D (6 bases). Germline CDR1 reads MNHEY; CDR2 reads SMNVEV (reference sequence). With 5 bases removed from V and 4 bases from J, the gap between germline ends came to 12 bases. This CDR3 spans 14 amino acids. The CDR3 region has the DNA TGTGCCAGCAGTCTACAGGGTAATAATCAGCCCCAGCATTTT. It codes for CASSLQGNNQPQHF.